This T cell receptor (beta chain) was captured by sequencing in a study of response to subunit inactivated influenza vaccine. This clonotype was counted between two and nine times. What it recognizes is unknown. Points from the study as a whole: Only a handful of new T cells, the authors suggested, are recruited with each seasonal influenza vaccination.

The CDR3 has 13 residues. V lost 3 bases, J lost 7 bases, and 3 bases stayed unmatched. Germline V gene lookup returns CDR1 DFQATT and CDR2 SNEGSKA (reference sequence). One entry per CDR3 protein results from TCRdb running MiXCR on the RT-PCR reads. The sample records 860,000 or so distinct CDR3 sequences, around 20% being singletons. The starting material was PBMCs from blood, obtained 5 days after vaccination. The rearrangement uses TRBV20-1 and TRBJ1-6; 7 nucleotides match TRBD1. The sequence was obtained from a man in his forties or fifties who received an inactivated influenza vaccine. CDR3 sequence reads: CSASPGGNSPLHF. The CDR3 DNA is TGCAGTGCTAGCCCAGGGGGGAATTCACCCCTCCACTTT.